The 5 T cell receptor beta chains listed next were all sequenced from one sample in a study of human T cells and chemical hapten exposure. Each CDR3 protein is one row after TCRdb ran MiXCR on the RACE reads. This table has 90,000 or so distinct CDR3 sequences, about 10% appearing once. As to time point: patch test 1, 2 weeks after DPC sensitization. Sample treatment: therapeutic diphenylcyclopropenone sensitization with weekly scalp DPC. Material: whole blood, obtained in connection with sensitization to the hapten diphenylcyclopropenone (DPC). The receptor source for this set is a man aged 35-49 years with alopecia areata. Some clones in this sample may be carry-over from other donors' samples.

The chain carries TRBV6-1 and TRBJ2-5; D call uncertain. The CDR3 totals 13 residues. Trimming took off 7 bases at V and 0 bases at J, with 9 bases between the two ends. CDR1 is MNHNS, CDR2 SASEGT, per germline. CDR3 sequence: CASIVRDQETQYF. DNA for the CDR3: TGTGCCAGCATTGTACGAGACCAAGAGACCCAGTACTTC.

This clonotype was seen more than once but under ten times. The chain recombines TRBV29-1 with TRBJ2-5, with 7 bases lining up with TRBD2. CDR3 length equals 13 residues. Germline V CDR1 and CDR2: SQVTM, ANQGSEA. Germline trimming cut 3 bases from V and 5 bases from J; bases unmatched to any gene: 6. The CDR3 coding sequence is TGCAGCGTTGAGCGGGGGAGTGAGGAGACCCAGTACTTC. Its protein product is CSVERGSEETQYF.

This clonotype showed up just a few times. The chain combines TRBV10-3 with TRBJ2-7; 9 bases align to TRBD1. Trimming cost V 4 bases and J 4 bases; bases outside gene matches: 5. The CDR3 contains 14 residues. The germline V gene has CDR1 ENHRY and CDR2 SYGVKD. The CDR3 DNA reads TGTGCCATCAGTGGAACAGGGGGCAGTTACGAGCAGTACTTC. Protein sequence: CAISGTGGSYEQYF.

Many counts were recorded for this clonotype. This chain connects TRBV10-3 to TRBJ2-3; possible D gene TRBD2, 6 bases. Trimming stripped 6 bases from V and 0 bases from J, with 7 bases between. The CDR3 has 13 amino acids. The V gene's germline CDR1 is ENHRY and CDR2 SYGVKD. The CDR3 protein is CAIRRESTDTQYF. The CDR3 bases are TGTGCCATCAGACGGGAGAGCACAGATACGCAGTATTTT.

This chain links TRBV14 with TRBJ1-6; D not resolved. CDR3 size: 14 residues. Germline V gives CDR1 SGHDN, CDR2 FVKESK. Trimming took off 1 base at V and 7 bases at J, with 8 bases between the two ends. The CDR3 here is CASSQGTSNSPLHF. In nucleotides, the CDR3 is TGTGCCAGCAGCCAAGGGACCTCGAATTCACCCCTCCACTTT.